Each of the 29 T cell receptor beta chains below was sequenced from the same sample in a study of T-cell reconstitution after alpha-beta-depleted transplantation in children. Unique molecular identifiers tagged the TCRbeta library. MiXCR, applied by TCRdb to the PCR reads, yields one record per CDR3 protein. Among more than 550,000 distinct CDR3 sequences listed, 10% to 13% were seen once. This specimen consisted of PBMCs from the stem cell graft donor, obtained from the stem cell graft. The receptors come from a human donor who donated a stem cell graft to a child with acute myeloid leukemia.

This clonotype was detected a few times. The rearrangement uses TRBV20-1 and TRBJ2-3, with 10 bases identical to TRBD2. Per the germline V gene, CDR1 is DFQATT and CDR2 is SNEGSKA (reference sequence). The CDR3 has 15 residues. V gave up 7 bases and J gave up 3 bases; unmatched junction bases: 10. The CDR3 bases are TGCAGTGTTCGACTGGCTAGCGGGAGTACAGATACGCAGTATTTT. Translation: CSVRLASGSTDTQYF.

The genes are TRBV29-1 and TRBJ2-5, with D perhaps matching TRBD2 (6 bases). V gave up 7 bases and J gave up 3 bases, with 12 bases separating them. The germline CDR1 and CDR2 sequences are SQVTM and ANQGSEA. CDR3 length: 12 residues. The CDR3 sequence: CSGAGTEETQYF. Here the CDR3 DNA reads TGCAGCGGTGCGGGGACTGAAGAGACCCAGTACTTC.

This clonotype was detected ten times or more. The chain carries TRBV20-1 and TRBJ2-7; 10 nucleotides align to TRBD2. This CDR3 comprises 16 residues. Trimming removed 2 bases from V and 2 bases from J; junction bases left unmatched: 9. CDR1 is DFQATT and CDR2 is SNEGSKA in the germline V gene (reference sequence). DNA for the CDR3: TGCAGTGCTAGAACTATAGCGGGAGGCTCCCCCTACGAGCAGTACTTC. Its protein product is CSARTIAGGSPYEQYF.

The gene calls are TRBV7-9 and TRBJ2-7; D uncertain. The germline gives CDR1 SEHNR, CDR2 FQNEAQ (reference sequence). The CDR3 covers 11 residues. The V and J ends lost 6 bases and 5 bases respectively, with 8 bases between them. The CDR3 sequence: CASSFGNEQYF. The DNA for the CDR3 is TGTGCCAGCAGTTTCGGTAACGAGCAGTACTTC.

This clonotype showed up many times. The chain combines TRBV15 with TRBJ2-1; 10 bases map to TRBD2. Germline V lookup: CDR1 LNHNV, CDR2 YYDKDF (reference sequence). The CDR3 runs 15 residues. V was clipped by 3 bases and J by 7 bases; unmatched bases: 6. Here the CDR3 reads CATSSRLAGENEQFF. The CDR3 DNA reads as TGTGCCACCAGCAGTCGGCTAGCGGGAGAGAATGAGCAGTTCTTC.

V and J are TRBV15 and TRBJ1-5; D is unresolved. CDR1 and CDR2 from the germline V gene are LNHNV and YYDKDF (reference sequence). The V gene lost 5 bases and the J gene lost 0 bases, with 17 bases spanning the gap. This CDR3 contains 17 residues. CDR3 protein: CATSHRVGVYSNQPQHF. CDR3 nucleotide sequence: TGTGCCACCAGCCATCGTGTGGGAGTTTATAGCAATCAGCCCCAGCATTTT.

The chain has TRBV6-5 and TRBJ1-5; no reliable D call. V was pared by 2 bases and J by 6 bases, with 8 bases between. CDR3 length: 13 amino acids. The germline V gene encodes CDR1 MNHEY and CDR2 SVGAGI. The CDR3 is CASSYLMGQPQHF. The CDR3 DNA reads TGTGCCAGCAGTTACCTGATGGGTCAGCCCCAGCATTTT.

The genes are TRBV20-1 and TRBJ2-1, with TRBD1 identical over 9 bases. The V gene's germline CDR1 is DFQATT and CDR2 SNEGSKA (reference sequence). The CDR3 covers 17 residues. The V and J ends lost 2 bases and 3 bases, in that order; junction bases with no gene match: 11. CDR3 DNA sequence: TGCAGTGCTAGACTACTTGTTGGACAGGGGATCTACAATGAGCAGTTCTTC. Protein sequence: CSARLLVGQGIYNEQFF.

This clonotype was counted only a few times. This chain joins TRBV6-1 and TRBJ2-1, with TRBD2 matching 9 bases. The CDR3 totals 15 residues. Germline loops: CDR1 MNHNS, CDR2 SASEGT. The V and J ends lost 7 bases and 7 bases, in that order; junction bases with no gene match: 11. The DNA for the CDR3 is TGTGCCAGCAAACCCCCCGGCGGGAGGGTGAATGAGCAGTTCTTC. It codes for CASKPPGGRVNEQFF.

The chain employs TRBV29-1 and TRBJ2-6, with 11 bases fitting TRBD1. Trimming removed 4 bases from V and 3 bases from J; junction bases left unmatched: 5. The germline V gene encodes CDR1 SQVTM and CDR2 ANQGSEA. The length of the CDR3 is 16 residues. This CDR3 reads CSVAGQGDSGANVLTF. For the CDR3, the DNA is TGCAGCGTTGCGGGACAGGGGGATAGTGGGGCCAACGTCCTGACTTTC. The full variable domain, in which reference TRBV29-1 and TRBJ2-6 provide the parts outside the CDR3, is SAVISQKPSRDICQRGTSLTIQCQVDSQVTMMFWYRQQPGQSLTLIATANQGSEATYESGFVIDKFPISRPNLTFSTLTVSNMSPEDSSIYLCSVAGQGDSGANVLTFGAGSRLTVL.

The CDR3 loop is CAWTITGAPEAFF. CDR3 nucleotide sequence: TGTGCCTGGACAATAACAGGGGCCCCCGAGGCTTTCTTT. The chain is built from TRBV30 and TRBJ1-1; 7 bases match TRBD1. Trimming removed 4 bases from V and 11 bases from J; junction bases left unmatched: 13. The length of the CDR3 is 13 residues. The germline V gene has CDR1 GTSNPN and CDR2 SVGIG (reference sequence).

To note about this clonotype: Possible read error: a much larger clone is one base away. The V gene is TRBV10-3, the J gene TRBJ2-5; TRBD2 matches 12 bases. Germline CDR1 and CDR2: ENHRY and SYGVKD. The CDR3 loop spans 16 amino acids. CDR3 coding DNA: TGTGCCATCAGTGTTGGACTAGCGGGAAATCAAGAGACCGAGTACTTC. Protein product: CAISVGLAGNQETEYF.

In this sample, this clonotype turned up many times. The chain links TRBV20-1 to TRBJ2-2; D is ambiguous. The CDR3 extends over 13 amino acids. Trimming removed 3 bases at V and 4 bases at J, with 9 bases between. Germline CDR1 is DFQATT and CDR2 is SNEGSKA (reference sequence). The CDR3 protein is CSARVTTTGELFF. The CDR3 nucleotides are TGCAGTGCTAGGGTAACAACCACCGGGGAGCTGTTTTTT.

A few counts support this clonotype. This sequence joins TRBV6-4 and TRBJ2-7, with 9 bases matching TRBD2. The CDR3 loop spans 17 amino acids. The germline CDR1 and CDR2 sequences are MRHNA and SNTAGT. V was clipped by 7 bases and J by 2 bases; unmatched bases: 15. Here the CDR3 reads CASTQLPTSGWTYEQYF. The CDR3 DNA sequence: TGTGCCAGCACCCAACTTCCTACTAGCGGGTGGACCTACGAGCAGTACTTC.

This clonotype was observed many times. CDR3 DNA: TGTGCCAGCAGCACCGAGACAGGGCCAAACACCGGGGAGCTGTTTTTT. Its translation: CASSTETGPNTGELFF. V gene TRBV5-4 combines with J gene TRBJ2-2; 7 bases match TRBD1. The junction had 8 bases not matched to a gene; V was cut back by 4 bases and J by 2 bases. The CDR3 has 16 amino acids. Germline CDR1 SGHNT, CDR2 YYREEE (reference sequence).

The gene calls are TRBV28 and TRBJ2-2, with D uncertain. V was trimmed by 10 bases and J by 2 bases, leaving 11 bases between them. Looked up from germline, CDR1 is MDHEN and CDR2 is SYDVKM. The CDR3 loop spans 13 amino acids. The CDR3, as DNA: TGTGCCACCCGAGAGCCCAACACCGGGGAGCTGTTTTTT. Protein sequence: CATREPNTGELFF.

The sample holds a few counts of this clonotype. The rearrangement links TRBV5-1 to TRBJ1-4; D is perhaps TRBD1 (5 bases). The germline V and J ends were trimmed by 0 bases and 0 bases, with 9 bases remaining between them. The CDR3 has 16 residues. The germline gives CDR1 SGHRS, CDR2 YFSETQ. In nucleotides, the CDR3 is TGCGCCAGCAGCTTGGGACAGACCGCAACTAATGAAAAACTGTTTTTT. It encodes CASSLGQTATNEKLFF.

V usage is TRBV6-1 and J usage is TRBJ2-1; 8 bases align to TRBD2. Germline values: CDR1 MNHNS, CDR2 SASEGT. V lost 6 bases and J lost 4; bases outside the gene matches: 8. The CDR3 loop spans 15 amino acids. The CDR3 reads CASRGSSGHYNEQFF. The CDR3 DNA follows: TGTGCCAGCAGAGGATCTAGCGGGCATTACAATGAGCAGTTCTTC.

The V call is TRBV7-3, the J call TRBJ2-3, with unresolved D. Germline CDR1 is SGHTA and CDR2 is FQGTGA. The V end was cut by 2 bases, the J end by 5 bases, with 8 bases between. This CDR3 has 13 amino acids. CDR3 region: CASSLYGGDTQYF. The CDR3 DNA sequence: TGTGCCAGCAGCTTATATGGCGGAGATACGCAGTATTTT.

The chain joins TRBV20-1 to TRBJ2-7, with 7 bases fitting TRBD2. Germline V lookup: CDR1 DFQATT, CDR2 SNEGSKA (reference sequence). The CDR3 spans 17 residues. The ends lost 1 base at V and 2 bases at J; junction bases unmatched: 14. CDR3 DNA: TGCAGTGCTAGAGTGCATCTAGCGGATGTCATCCCCTACGAGCAGTACTTC. It codes for CSARVHLADVIPYEQYF.

The table lists this clonotype with many counts. The chain joins TRBV20-1 to TRBJ2-7; D is perhaps TRBD2 (5 bases). The CDR3 sequence is 11 residues long. Germline CDR1 and CDR2: DFQATT and SNEGSKA (reference sequence). Trimming cost V 3 bases and J 6 bases, with 9 bases left between them. CDR3 sequence reads: CSASSEVEQYF. DNA for the CDR3: TGCAGTGCTAGTTCGGAGGTCGAGCAGTACTTC.

There are a few counts of this clonotype. This chain connects TRBV29-1 to TRBJ2-1, with TRBD2 identical over 7 bases. Per germline, CDR1 SQVTM and CDR2 ANQGSEA. The CDR3 extends over 11 amino acids. The trim removed 7 bases at V and 6 bases at J, leaving 3 bases unmatched. In nucleotides, the CDR3 is TGCAGCGGAGGGGAGGGCAATGAGCAGTTCTTC. The encoded protein is CSGGEGNEQFF.

In this sample, this clonotype turned up a few times. V usage is TRBV7-9 and J usage is TRBJ1-1, with 7 bases aligning to TRBD1. Losses at the gene ends were 6 bases for V and 1 base for J; bases not matched to a gene: 5. The germline gives CDR1 SEHNR, CDR2 FQNEAQ (reference sequence). The CDR3 is made up of 14 amino acids. The CDR3 DNA reads TGTGCCAGCAGAACGGGACAGCCGAACACTGAAGCTTTCTTT. Protein product: CASRTGQPNTEAFF.

This clonotype was counted a few times. V gene TRBV12-3 or TRBV12-4 combines with J gene TRBJ2-1, with a possible D match to TRBD2 (6 bases). This CDR3 is built from 13 residues. The V and J ends lost 4 bases and 5 bases respectively, with 9 bases between them. This CDR3 is CASSWTTNNEQFF. CDR3 DNA sequence: TGTGCCAGCAGTTGGACTACCAACAATGAGCAGTTCTTC.

The genes are TRBV19 and TRBJ2-1; D unresolved. Trimming stripped 5 bases from V and 0 bases from J, with 8 bases between. Per germline, CDR1 LNHDA and CDR2 SQIVND (reference sequence). The CDR3 spans 14 residues. CDR3 coding DNA: TGTGCCAGTAGTCTGGGGTTCTCCTACAATGAGCAGTTCTTC. As protein: CASSLGFSYNEQFF.

The V call is TRBV2, the J call TRBJ2-2; D gene unclear. Between the trimmed V and J ends, which lost 7 bases and 6 bases, there was a span of 12 bases. The V gene's germline CDR1 is SNHLY and CDR2 FYNNEI. This CDR3 spans 13 amino acids. DNA of the CDR3: TGTGCCAGCACGATCAGAGAAGCCGGGGAGCTGTTTTTT. Protein product: CASTIREAGELFF.

This clonotype has ten or more counts. This chain uses TRBV9 with TRBJ1-2; TRBD1 might be the D (5 bases). Germline values: CDR1 SGDLS, CDR2 YYNGEE. V was pared by 0 bases and J by 0 bases, with 9 bases between. This CDR3 has 15 amino acids. The CDR3 here is CASSVAQGANYGYTF. CDR3 bases: TGTGCCAGCAGCGTAGCTCAAGGGGCTAACTATGGCTACACCTTC.

This chain links TRBV15 with TRBJ2-7; D may be TRBD2 (6 bases). The CDR3 is made up of 15 amino acids. Per germline, CDR1 LNHNV and CDR2 YYDKDF (reference sequence). V dropped 7 bases and J dropped 0 bases, with 16 bases sitting between them. The CDR3 DNA reads as TGTGCCACCACCCAGCTTAGCGGTTCCTCCTACGAGCAGTACTTC. Residues: CATTQLSGSSYEQYF.

This clonotype was seen a handful of times. V gene TRBV4-2 combines with J gene TRBJ2-7; 10 positions agree with TRBD2. The CDR3 has 23 residues. V lost 0 bases to trimming and J lost 2 bases; unmatched junction nucleotides: 25. Germline V gene sequence: CDR1 LGHNA, CDR2 YNFKEQ. The CDR3 here is CASSQDILGLMRLAGQSAYEQYF. DNA of the CDR3: TGTGCCAGCAGCCAAGATATTTTGGGACTGATGCGACTAGCGGGTCAATCGGCCTACGAGCAGTACTTC.